These 29 T cell receptor beta chains were all obtained from the same sample, sequenced in a study of naive CD8 T cells in extremely preterm neonates. Broader study findings: Relative to older groups, preterm infants had shorter, less trimmed CDR3s with fewer N additions.

Profiling relied on immunoSEQ multiplex PCR, and the TCRdb table lists in-frame clones only, not all of them. The sample has around 23,000 clones, about 87% seen once. No cognate antigen is known for these TCRs. Extremely preterm deliveries at 23-27 weeks of gestation provided the preterm samples. Sequenced: naive CD8+ T cells from cord blood. The receptors here all came from a boy who was born preterm.

This clone has only one observation. The chain carries TRBV4-3 and TRBJ2-1, with 8 bases identical to TRBD1. Germline V gene data show CDR1 as LGHNA and CDR2 as YSLEER. The CDR3 sequence is 16 residues long. J was trimmed by 5 bases and V by 3 bases; bases with no gene match: 9. CDR3 region: CASSQAPSDRDNEQFF. CDR3 bases: TGCGCCAGCAGCCAGGCACCCTCGGACAGGGACAATGAGCAGTTCTTC.

The chain employs TRBV19 and TRBJ2-6; no reliable D call. Trimming removed 4 bases from V and 1 base from J, with 5 bases in between. The length of the CDR3 is 14 residues. The germline V gene has CDR1 LNHDA and CDR2 SQIVND (reference sequence). CDR3 nucleotide sequence: TGTGCCAGTAGTAGGGGTTCTGGGGCCAACGTCCTGACTTTC. Translating gives CASSRGSGANVLTF. The full variable domain, rest sourced from reference TRBV19 and TRBJ2-6, is DGGITQSPKYLFRKEGQNVTLSCEQNLNHDAMYWYRQDPGQGLRLIYYSQIVNDFQKGDIAEGYSVSREKKESFPLTVTSAQKNPTAFYLCASSRGSGANVLTFGAGSRLTVL.

This chain joins TRBV27 and TRBJ2-5; maybe TRBD2 (6 bases). Trimming cost V 5 bases and J 4 bases, with 14 bases left between them. CDR1 MNHEY and CDR2 SMNVEV come from the germline V gene (reference sequence). The CDR3 totals 14 residues. CDR3 sequence (DNA): TGTGCCAGCAGTCCGGGACTTAGAATAGAGACCCAGTACTTC. Translated: CASSPGLRIETQYF.

The chain recombines TRBV4-3 with TRBJ2-1, with TRBD2 matching over 10 bases. This CDR3 contains 15 residues. In germline, CDR1 is LGHNA, CDR2 YSLEER. Germline trimming cut 2 bases from V and 2 bases from J; bases unmatched to any gene: 0. For the CDR3, the DNA is TGCGCCAGCAGCCAAAGCGGGGGGGCCTACAATGAGCAGTTCTTC. Translating gives CASSQSGGAYNEQFF.

The chain's CDR3 is CAWSVPTRRQYF. The CDR3 DNA sequence: TGTGCCTGGAGTGTCCCGACTAGGAGGCAGTACTTC. This sequence joins TRBV30 and TRBJ2-7; D perhaps matches TRBD2 (6 bases). This CDR3 contains 12 residues. Deletions cut 0 bases from V and 9 bases from J, with 12 bases between. Germline values: CDR1 GTSNPN, CDR2 SVGIG (reference sequence).

The chain carries TRBV10-1 and TRBJ2-2; 11 nucleotides agree with TRBD2. The CDR3 is 15 amino acids. Per germline, CDR1 WNHNN and CDR2 SYGVQD (reference sequence). Losses at the gene ends were 0 bases for V and 6 bases for J; bases not matched to a gene: 0. CDR3 coding DNA: TGCGCCAGCAGTGAGTCTAGCGGGGGGGCCGGGGAGCTGTTTTTT. Translated, it gives CASSESSGGAGELFF.

The sample holds a few counts of this clone. The chain recombines TRBV21-1 with TRBJ1-2; the table's D call, TRBD1, has no DNA check behind it. TRBV21-1 is marked as a pseudogene. The CDR3 is 11 residues long. The CDR3, as DNA: TGTGCCAGCACAGGGGACTATGGCTACACCTTC. Residues: CASTGDYGYTF.

The chain uses TRBV6-5 and TRBJ1-2; 10 bases line up with TRBD1. Germline loops: CDR1 MNHEY, CDR2 SVGAGI. The CDR3 runs to 13 residues. Unmatched junction bases numbered 0, after V lost 4 bases and J lost 4 bases. The CDR3 DNA is TGTGCCAGCAGTTGGACAGGGGGCTATGGCTACACCTTC. It specifies CASSWTGGYGYTF.

The V call is TRBV4-3, the J call TRBJ1-5, with D perhaps matching TRBD1 (6 bases). Germline values: CDR1 LGHNA, CDR2 YSLEER. The CDR3 contains 15 residues. V shed 4 bases and J shed 0 bases, with 10 bases lying between them. The DNA for the CDR3 is TGCGCCAGCAGCCGGTCCAGGGGTAGCAATCAGCCCCAGCATTTT. It codes for CASSRSRGSNQPQHF.

The rearrangement uses TRBV6-6 and TRBJ2-2, with 8 bases that match TRBD2. The trim removed 7 bases at V and 0 bases at J, leaving 4 bases unmatched. Germline V gene data show CDR1 as MNHNY and CDR2 as SVGAGI (reference sequence). CDR3 length equals 15 residues. The CDR3: CASIPGLANTGELFF. CDR3 bases: TGTGCCAGCATCCCGGGACTAGCGAACACCGGGGAGCTGTTTTTT.

Only a few counts were recorded for this clone. V and J are TRBV5-1 and TRBJ2-1, with TRBD2 identical over 11 bases. Trimming at V came to 0 bases and at J to 4 bases, leaving 0 bases not matched to a gene. Germline V gene lookup returns CDR1 SGHRS and CDR2 YFSETQ. The CDR3 is made up of 15 amino acids. The CDR3 here is CASSLGLAGYNEQFF. For the CDR3, the DNA is TGCGCCAGCAGCTTGGGACTAGCGGGGTACAATGAGCAGTTCTTC.

The chain recombines TRBV4-1 with TRBJ1-5, with D perhaps TRBD1 (6 bases). Germline V gene data show CDR1 as MGHRA and CDR2 as YSYEKL. The CDR3 length is 14 residues. The germline V and J ends were trimmed by 3 bases and 1 base, with 7 bases remaining between them. The CDR3 DNA follows: TGCGCCAGCAGCCAGGGGGCAAGCAATCAGCCCCAGCATTTT. Residues: CASSQGASNQPQHF.

CDR3 DNA: TGTGCCTGGAGTGTAGGACATAACTATGGCTACACCTTC. Amino acid sequence: CAWSVGHNYGYTF. The chain couples TRBV30 to TRBJ1-2; a weak D match, TRBD1 (5 bases). Germline lookup yields CDR1 GTSNPN and CDR2 SVGIG (reference sequence). With 0 bases removed from V and 1 base from J, the gap between germline ends came to 6 bases. The CDR3 has 13 amino acids.

This clone occurred once. The rearrangement links TRBV7-2 to TRBJ1-2, with D maybe TRBD1 (5 bases). The CDR3 is 14 residues long. Germline V lookup: CDR1 SGHTA, CDR2 FQGNSA. Trimming shortened V by 2 bases and J by 2 bases, and 9 bases separated the two germline ends. The CDR3 spells CASSLPGRNYGYTF. The CDR3 bases are TGTGCCAGCAGCTTACCGGGACGGAACTATGGCTACACCTTC.

The chain links TRBV11-3 to TRBJ2-1; no reliable D call. Per germline, CDR1 SGHNT and CDR2 YENEEA. V was trimmed by 8 bases and J by 5 bases, leaving 4 bases between them. The length of the CDR3 is 10 residues. The CDR3 is CASADNEQFF. The CDR3 DNA sequence: TGTGCCAGCGCCGACAATGAGCAGTTCTTC.

The genes are TRBV13 and TRBJ2-7; 8 bases agree with TRBD2. The CDR3 length is 13 residues. J lost 3 bases, V lost 2 bases, and 0 bases had no gene match. The germline gives CDR1 PRHDT, CDR2 FYEKMQ (reference sequence). The CDR3 reads CASSLRGGYEQYF. For the CDR3, the DNA is TGTGCCAGCAGCTTACGGGGGGGCTACGAGCAGTACTTC. Together with reference TRBV13 and TRBJ2-7, the CDR3 gives the full variable domain: AAGVIQSPRHLIKEKRETATLKCYPIPRHDTVYWYQQGPGQDPQFLISFYEKMQSDKGSIPDRFSAQQFSDYHSELNMSSLELGDSALYFCASSLRGGYEQYFGPGTRLTVT.

The chain uses TRBV4-1 and TRBJ2-7; the D gene is possibly TRBD1 (5 bases). Per the germline V gene, CDR1 is MGHRA and CDR2 is YSYEKL. The CDR3 loop spans 14 amino acids. The V end was cut by 5 bases, the J end by 0 bases, with 11 bases between. CDR3 sequence (DNA): TGCGCCAGCAGCTTAGACAGTTACTCCTACGAGCAGTACTTC. The encoded protein is CASSLDSYSYEQYF.

Concerning this clone itself: The same CDR3 also results from other DNA sequences found in this sample. The CDR3 nucleotides read TGTGCCAGCAGTTACGGGGGCGCAGAGACCCAGTACTTC. It yields the protein CASSYGGAETQYF. The V and J genes are TRBV6-5 and TRBJ2-5; the D gene is possibly TRBD1 (6 bases). The CDR3 totals 13 residues. Germline V gene lookup returns CDR1 MNHEY and CDR2 SVGAGI. The V end was cut by 2 bases, the J end by 4 bases, with 8 bases between.

The chain links TRBV28 to TRBJ1-1; D call uncertain. Germline CDR1 is MDHEN and CDR2 is SYDVKM. The CDR3 runs to 13 residues. V gave up 5 bases and J gave up 6 bases, with 13 bases separating them. The CDR3 region has the DNA TGTGCCAGCAGTCCAATGATCAGAGCTGAAGCTTTCTTT. Encoded protein: CASSPMIRAEAFF. The full variable domain, with the rest looked up from reference TRBV28 and TRBJ1-1, is DVKVTQSSRYLVKRTGEKVFLECVQDMDHENMFWYRQDPGLGLRLIYFSYDVKMKEKGDIPEGYSVSREKKERFSLILESASTNQTSMYLCASSPMIRAEAFFGQGTRLTVV.

The rearrangement joins TRBV30 to TRBJ2-2; D is uncertain. Germline values: CDR1 GTSNPN, CDR2 SVGIG (reference sequence). This CDR3 spans 11 amino acids. Between the trimmed V and J ends, which lost 3 bases and 5 bases, there was a span of 4 bases. The CDR3, as DNA: TGTGCCTGGAGGACAACCGGGGAGCTGTTTTTT. Protein sequence: CAWRTTGELFF.

This clone showed up just a few times. The chain employs TRBV6-5 and TRBJ2-7; weak D call: TRBD1 (5 bases). V dropped 6 bases and J dropped 2 bases, with 5 bases sitting between them. This CDR3 has 11 amino acids. CDR1 MNHEY and CDR2 SVGAGI come from the germline V gene. The CDR3 nucleotides read TGTGCCAGCAGGGACACCTACGAGCAGTACTTC. Residues: CASRDTYEQYF.

V gene TRBV7-3 combines with J gene TRBJ2-1; D unclear. Germline CDR1 and CDR2: SGHTA and FQGTGA. Trimming stripped 3 bases from V and 3 bases from J, with 3 bases between. The CDR3 sequence is 12 residues long. CDR3 nucleotide sequence: TGTGCCAGCAGCTTGGACTACAATGAGCAGTTCTTC. Its protein is CASSLDYNEQFF. The variable domain in full, completed from reference TRBV7-3 and TRBJ2-1, reads GAGVSQTPSNKVTEKGKYVELRCDPISGHTALYWYRQSLGQGPEFLIYFQGTGAADDSGLPNDRFFAVRPEGSVSTLKIQRTERGDSAVYLCASSLDYNEQFFGPGTRLTVL.

The chain combines TRBV27 with TRBJ2-5, with 9 positions matching TRBD1. Germline CDR1 is MNHEY and CDR2 is SMNVEV (reference sequence). The CDR3 is 16 amino acids. The junction had 9 bases not matched to a gene; V was cut back by 3 bases and J by 4 bases. CDR3 DNA: TGTGCCAGCAGTTTCCTCAACCCGACAGGGGGAGAGACCCAGTACTTC. Translating it yields CASSFLNPTGGETQYF.

V and J are TRBV19 and TRBJ2-1, with 7 bases that match TRBD2. Germline assignment: CDR1 LNHDA and CDR2 SQIVND (reference sequence). J lost 6 bases, V lost 3 bases, and 2 bases had no gene match. CDR3 length equals 13 residues. Written as DNA, the CDR3 is TGTGCCAGTAGTATTGGACTAGTCAATGAGCAGTTCTTC. Translation gives CASSIGLVNEQFF.

Notes on this clone: Additional DNA sequences in this sample encode the identical CDR3. The chain recombines TRBV9 with TRBJ2-7; 7 nucleotides agree with TRBD1. Germline CDR1 is SGDLS and CDR2 is YYNGEE. The length of the CDR3 is 14 residues. V gave up 0 bases and J gave up 3 bases; unmatched junction bases: 3. The CDR3 DNA reads TGTGCCAGCAGCGTAGGGACAGGCTTCTACGAGCAGTACTTC. Residues: CASSVGTGFYEQYF.

The chain has TRBV11-2 and TRBJ2-7, with 7 bases fitting TRBD2. The V and J ends lost 4 bases and 6 bases, in that order; junction bases with no gene match: 0. The length of the CDR3 is 11 residues. CDR1 and CDR2 from the germline V gene are SGHAT and FQNNGV. The CDR3 here is CASSWTSEQYF. CDR3 sequence (DNA): TGTGCCAGCAGCTGGACTAGCGAGCAGTACTTC.

The chain recombines TRBV25-1 with TRBJ2-3; 8 bases map to TRBD1. The CDR3 is made up of 12 amino acids. Per the germline V gene, CDR1 is MGHDK and CDR2 is SYGVNS. With V trimmed by 8 bases and J by 2 bases, 0 bases remained unmatched. CDR3 protein: CASQGATDTQYF. CDR3 sequence (DNA): TGTGCCAGCCAGGGGGCCACAGATACGCAGTATTTT. Filled out from reference TRBV25-1 and TRBJ2-3, the complete variable domain reads EADIYQTPRYLVIGTGKKITLECSQTMGHDKMYWYQQDPGMELHLIHYSYGVNSTEKGDLSSESTVSRIRTEHFPLTLESARPSHTSQYLCASQGATDTQYFGPGTRLTVL.

The rearrangement uses TRBV10-3 and TRBJ2-1; the match to TRBD1 covers 7 bases. Germline CDR1 reads ENHRY; CDR2 reads SYGVKD. The trim removed 0 bases at V and 4 bases at J, leaving 0 bases unmatched. The CDR3 sequence is 14 residues long. This chain's CDR3 is CAISESTGYNEQFF. The CDR3 DNA reads TGTGCCATCAGTGAGTCGACAGGGTACAATGAGCAGTTCTTC.

This chain joins TRBV5-1 and TRBJ2-7; 9 bases are a match to TRBD1. V shed 0 bases and J 3 bases; nucleotides not matched to a gene: 1. This CDR3 is 14 amino acids long. Germline V gives CDR1 SGHRS, CDR2 YFSETQ. CDR3 protein: CASSLGGQGYEQYF. CDR3 DNA: TGCGCCAGCAGCTTGGGGGGACAGGGCTACGAGCAGTACTTC.